Listed below are T cell receptor beta chains from one sample, sequenced in a study of human T cells and chemical hapten exposure. TCRdb processed the RACE reads anew with MiXCR; each CDR3 protein has one entry. The repertoire holds about 42,000 distinct CDR3 sequences, with just under 9% as singletons. Sequencing used whole blood, obtained in connection with sensitization to the hapten diphenylcyclopropenone (DPC). Receptors were obtained from a woman aged 40 to 50 with alopecia areata. Some clones in this sample may be carry-over from other donors' samples. Both conserved end residues are part of each CDR3. Each record gives: J gene, clone size, V gene, D gene, CDR3 protein, CDR3 DNA. The D gene is left open where the match is weak. A clone size is listed for some rows: how often the clone was seen (once, few, many), or a class if it is expanded.

TRBJ1-5 NA TRBV12-3/TRBV12-4 NA CASSLRGAPYSNQPQHF TGTGCCAGCAGTTTAAGGGGGGCACCGTATAGCAATCAGCCCCAGCATTTT
TRBJ2-1 few TRBV20-1 TRBD1 CSAPGQVQNEQFF TGCAGTGCTCCCGGACAGGTCCAGAATGAGCAGTTCTTC
TRBJ1-5 many TRBV28 NA CASIQSYSNQPQHF TGTGCCAGCATCCAGTCTTATAGCAATCAGCCCCAGCATTTT
TRBJ1-1 many TRBV20-1 NA CSASGGETLNTEAFF TGCAGTGCTAGTGGCGGAGAGACCTTGAACACTGAAGCTTTCTTT
TRBJ1-1 many TRBV12-3/TRBV12-4 TRBD1 CASSLGTGEVAFF TGTGCCAGCAGTTTGGGGACAGGGGAGGTAGCTTTCTTT
TRBJ2-7 NA TRBV28 NA CASSYVRGHEQYF TGTGCCAGCAGTTATGTTAGAGGACACGAGCAGTACTTC
TRBJ1-2 NA TRBV7-8 TRBD1 CASSLRTGNGYTF TGTGCCAGCAGCTTACGGACAGGGAATGGCTACACCTTC
TRBJ1-2 many TRBV18 NA CASSPSADTYGYTF TGTGCCAGCTCACCCTCCGCAGACACCTATGGCTACACCTTC
TRBJ1-4 many TRBV19 NA CASSIYGSGTRKEKLFF TGTGCCAGTAGTATTTACGGTTCGGGGACTCGTAAGGAAAAACTGTTTTTT
TRBJ1-1 few TRBV4-1 NA CASSLQGESTEAFF TGCGCCAGCAGCTTACAGGGCGAGAGCACTGAAGCTTTCTTT
TRBJ1-5 few TRBV6-4 NA CASSPHQPQHF TGTGCCAGCAGCCCACATCAGCCCCAGCATTTT
TRBJ2-1 many TRBV7-8 TRBD1 CASSLPPGTGVGNEQFF TGTGCCAGCAGCTTACCCCCAGGGACAGGGGTAGGCAATGAGCAGTTCTTC
TRBJ2-2 many TRBV20-1 NA CSARGTGELFF TGCAGTGCTAGGGGCACCGGGGAGCTGTTTTTT
TRBJ2-1 many TRBV12-3/TRBV12-4 TRBD2 CASSPSGGFYNEQFF TGTGCCAGCAGCCCCTCCGGGGGGTTCTACAATGAGCAGTTCTTC
TRBJ2-3 medium-sized TRBV5-5 NA CASSSQDSDTQYF TGTGCCAGCAGCTCTCAGGATTCAGATACGCAGTATTTT
TRBJ1-5 many TRBV24-1 NA CATSDGARGSNQPQHF TGTGCCACCAGTGATGGCGCCAGGGGAAGCAATCAGCCCCAGCATTTT
TRBJ2-1 many TRBV7-3 NA CAINPLSRWSEQFF TGTGCCATCAACCCCCTATCCCGATGGTCTGAGCAGTTCTTC
TRBJ2-1 many TRBV4-1 NA CASSQDGGGFSNEQFF TGCGCCAGCAGCCAAGATGGGGGGGGCTTTAGCAATGAGCAGTTCTTC